This T cell receptor beta chain was sequenced for a study of stem cell transplantation in POMP-related autoinflammatory disease. As for the study in general: The study hypothesized thymoproteasome defects skew the TRB repertoire via impaired CD8+ selection. Before transplant: CD4+ naive skewing, low CD8+ proportions, reduced cytokine secretion. Study-wide results and caveats: Patients with PRAID showed a restricted number of unique TRB V-J gene pairings. A trend toward lower repertoire diversity and greater clonality appeared in every analyzed T-cell subset of PRAID patients.

Points on this clone: What it binds is unknown.

PRAID featured prominent immunodeficiency. Sequencing was performed with immunoSEQ multiplex PCR; in TCRdb, only in-frame clones are kept and a portion is missing. This table holds some 9,200 clones, approximately 89% found once. This TCR was recovered from a human donor with POMP-related autoinflammation and immune dysregulation (PRAID). The sample consisted of CD8+ T cells from PBMCs, taken before stem cell transplantation.

This CDR3 is CASSSFSGANVLTF. CDR3 DNA sequence: TGTGCCAGCAGCTCCTTTTCTGGGGCCAACGTCCTGACTTTC. The chain couples TRBV9 to TRBJ2-6; D not certain. Per germline, CDR1 SGDLS and CDR2 YYNGEE. This CDR3 spans 14 amino acids. V dropped 4 bases and J dropped 1 base, with 6 bases sitting between them. The full variable domain, rest sourced from reference TRBV9 and TRBJ2-6, is DSGVTQTPKHLITATGQRVTLRCSPRSGDLSVYWYQQSLDQGLQFLIQYYNGEERAKGNILERFSAQQFPDLHSELNLSSLELGDSALYFCASSSFSGANVLTFGAGSRLTVL.